The 26 T cell receptor beta chains in this list originate from one sample, sequenced in a study of identical twins. Using its own MiXCR run on the 5' RACE reads, TCRdb lists one record per CDR3 protein. The sample records some 710,000 distinct CDR3 sequences, around 6.1% being singletons. Material for sequencing was naive T cells sorted from blood. These receptors all come from a man aged 18 to 30 in good health.

This clonotype was seen at least ten times. The chain couples TRBV6-5 to TRBJ2-1; D remains ambiguous. Germline-derived CDR1 and CDR2 are MNHEY and SVGAGI. This CDR3 region has 12 residues. V dropped 7 bases and J dropped 3 bases, with 7 bases sitting between them. The DNA for the CDR3 is TGTGCCAGCATTTCGGACTACAATGAGCAGTTCTTC. It codes for CASISDYNEQFF.

This clonotype was counted between two and nine times. The rearrangement uses TRBV27 and TRBJ2-3, with 9 bases lining up with TRBD1. Trimming at V came to 6 bases and at J to 5 bases, leaving 6 bases not matched to a gene. The CDR3 contains 14 residues. Germline V CDR1 and CDR2: MNHEY, SMNVEV (reference sequence). In DNA, the CDR3 is TGTGCCAGCAGGCGGGACAGGGCGGTAGATACGCAGTATTTT. Residues: CASRRDRAVDTQYF.

The CDR3 nucleotides are TGTGCCAGCAGTCGCGACAGGGGGCTAACCAATGAGCAGTTCTTC. It is translated as CASSRDRGLTNEQFF. The chain couples TRBV7-2 to TRBJ2-1; 10 bases agree with TRBD1. The CDR3 runs 15 residues. J lost 6 bases, V lost 6 bases, and 8 bases had no gene match. From germline, CDR1 is SGHTA and CDR2 FQGNSA. Full variable domain (rest looked up from reference TRBV7-2 and TRBJ2-1): GAGVSQSPSNKVTEKGKDVELRCDPISGHTALYWYRQSLGQGLEFLIYFQGNSAPDKSGLPSDRFSAERTGGSVSTLTIQRTQQEDSAVYLCASSRDRGLTNEQFFGPGTRLTVL.

Ten or more counts support this clonotype. DNA of the CDR3: TGCAGTGCTAGAGTTGTCTCCTCCTACAATGAGCAGTTCTTC. Translating gives CSARVVSSYNEQFF. This rearrangement joins TRBV20-1 to TRBJ2-1; no clear D. The CDR3 has 14 amino acids. Trimming cost V 1 base and J 0 bases, with 7 bases left between them. In germline, CDR1 is DFQATT, CDR2 SNEGSKA (reference sequence).

This clonotype showed up just a few times. This chain links TRBV6-5 with TRBJ2-5, with 7 bases fitting TRBD2. J lost 5 bases, V lost 2 bases, and 2 bases had no gene match. Germline assignment: CDR1 MNHEY and CDR2 SVGAGI. The CDR3 covers 13 residues. The CDR3 loop reads CASSYLGGETQYF. DNA for the CDR3: TGTGCCAGCAGTTACCTGGGGGGGGAGACCCAGTACTTC.

This clonotype was seen more than once but under ten times. The chain couples TRBV24-1 to TRBJ2-1, with a weak D call TRBD2 (6 bases). There are 17 residues in the CDR3. Germline CDR1 KGHDR, CDR2 SFDVKD. The V end lost 0 bases, the J end lost 4 bases, and 15 bases lay between the germline ends. DNA for the CDR3: TGTGCCACCAGTGATTTGCAAGTACTAGCCGGGTACAATGAGCAGTTCTTC. Translated: CATSDLQVLAGYNEQFF.

The V call is TRBV7-2, the J call TRBJ2-7; D tentatively fits TRBD1 or TRBD2 (5 bases each). The germline V and J ends were trimmed by 2 bases and 7 bases, with 21 bases remaining between them. CDR1 SGHTA and CDR2 FQGNSA come from the germline V gene. CDR3 length: 16 amino acids. The CDR3, as DNA: TGTGCCAGCAGCTTACAACGGGGACCAGGAGTTGGAGAGCAGTACTTC. It specifies CASSLQRGPGVGEQYF.

This clonotype was seen only a few times. The chain combines TRBV10-3 with TRBJ1-5; D may be TRBD1 (6 bases). The germline V and J ends were trimmed by 6 bases and 5 bases, with 11 bases remaining between them. The germline V gene encodes CDR1 ENHRY and CDR2 SYGVKD. This CDR3 region has 13 residues. The chain's CDR3 is CAISQPGDQPQHF. CDR3 sequence (DNA): TGTGCCATCAGCCAACCAGGGGATCAGCCCCAGCATTTT.

This clonotype appeared many times. CDR3 DNA sequence: TGCAGTGCTCCGTCTAATCCGGGACAGGCCTACAATGAGCAGTTCTTC. This sequence encodes CSAPSNPGQAYNEQFF. The rearrangement links TRBV20-1 to TRBJ2-1, with TRBD1 matching 8 bases. The trim removed 5 bases at V and 2 bases at J, leaving 11 bases unmatched. CDR1 and CDR2 from the germline V gene are DFQATT and SNEGSKA (reference sequence). This CDR3 spans 16 amino acids.

This clonotype was recorded a few times. The chain carries TRBV7-9 and TRBJ2-1; D may be TRBD1 or TRBD2 (5 bases each). Germline CDR1 SEHNR, CDR2 FQNEAQ (reference sequence). Between the trimmed V and J ends, which lost 1 base and 7 bases, there was a span of 17 bases. The CDR3 has 16 amino acids. This CDR3 reads CASSLGRDPTRNEQFF. The CDR3 DNA follows: TGTGCCAGCAGCTTAGGCCGGGACCCAACACGAAATGAGCAGTTCTTC.

This clonotype was detected ten times or more. This CDR3 is CASSLERGSGTDTQYF. As DNA, the CDR3 is TGCGCCAGCAGCTTGGAACGGGGTAGCGGCACAGATACGCAGTATTTT. The V call is TRBV5-1, the J call TRBJ2-3, with D possibly TRBD2 on 5 matching bases. Germline CDR1 is SGHRS and CDR2 is YFSETQ. This CDR3 spans 16 amino acids. V was clipped by 0 bases and J by 1 base, with 12 bases between them. Variable domain in full (rest from reference TRBV5-1 and TRBJ2-3): KAGVTQTPRYLIKTRGQQVTLSCSPISGHRSVSWYQQTPGQGLQFLFEYFSETQRNKGNFPGRFSGRQFSNSRSEMNVSTLELGDSALYLCASSLERGSGTDTQYFGPGTRLTVL.

This clonotype was found many times. The V and J genes are TRBV24-1 and TRBJ2-2; perhaps TRBD1 as D (6 bases). The germline gives CDR1 KGHDR, CDR2 SFDVKD. This CDR3 spans 14 amino acids. Trimming removed 6 bases at V and 3 bases at J, with 10 bases between. CDR3 sequence: CATSQQGDTGELFF. The CDR3 DNA sequence: TGTGCCACCAGTCAACAGGGCGACACCGGGGAGCTGTTTTTT.

This clonotype has ten or more counts. V usage is TRBV20-1 and J usage is TRBJ2-1, with 9 positions matching TRBD2. The CDR3 consists of 14 residues. CDR1 DFQATT and CDR2 SNEGSKA come from the germline V gene (reference sequence). V shed 6 bases, J shed 3 bases, and the junction held 6 bases outside the gene matches. The CDR3 sequence is CSAASGNFYNEQFF. The CDR3 coding sequence is TGCAGTGCGGCTAGCGGGAACTTCTACAATGAGCAGTTCTTC.

In this sample, this clonotype turned up many times. The chain recombines TRBV5-1 with TRBJ1-2; TRBD1 matches 7 bases. The germline gives CDR1 SGHRS, CDR2 YFSETQ. The CDR3 covers 16 residues. V shed 2 bases, J shed 1 base, and the junction held 8 bases outside the gene matches. The CDR3 spells CASSFLQGEVNYGYTF. The CDR3 region has the DNA TGCGCCAGCAGCTTCCTCCAGGGGGAAGTTAACTATGGCTACACCTTC.

This clonotype was seen only a few times. The chain carries TRBV9 and TRBJ2-2, with TRBD1 matching over 10 bases. The CDR3 totals 17 residues. V lost 5 bases and J lost 3; bases outside the gene matches: 10. Germline V lookup: CDR1 SGDLS, CDR2 YYNGEE. This CDR3 reads CASSVIGTGAHTGELFF. DNA of the CDR3: TGTGCCAGCAGTGTGATCGGGACAGGGGCCCACACCGGGGAGCTGTTTTTT.

The genes are TRBV6-2 or TRBV6-3 and TRBJ2-2, with no clear D. The V gene's germline CDR1 is MNHEY and CDR2 SVGEGT. The V end was cut by 4 bases, the J end by 1 base, with 7 bases between. CDR3 size: 14 residues. The CDR3 bases are TGTGCCAGCAGTTTTTTATGGAACACCGGGGAGCTGTTTTTT. It translates to CASSFLWNTGELFF.

This clonotype showed up many times. This chain connects TRBV21-1 to TRBJ2-7. TRBV21-1 is classified as a pseudogene. The CDR3 runs to 13 residues. For the CDR3, the DNA is TGTGCCAGCAGGCTTAGGAAGGGCTACGAGCAGTACGTC. Translating it yields CASRLRKGYEQYV.

This clonotype was observed a few times. The chain carries TRBV6-1 and TRBJ2-7; tentatively, D is TRBD1 (5 bases). The V end lost 1 base, the J end lost 4 bases, and 5 bases lay between the germline ends. Germline V CDR1 and CDR2: MNHNS, SASEGT. The CDR3 length is 12 residues. The DNA of the CDR3 is TGTGCCAGCAGTGAAGAGGGGTACGAGCAGTACGTC. Translating gives CASSEEGYEQYV.

This clonotype was observed many times. The chain joins TRBV29-1 to TRBJ2-7, with 7 bases fitting TRBD1. Germline lookup yields CDR1 SQVTM and CDR2 ANQGSEA. The CDR3 totals 12 residues. V trimming: 7 bases; J trimming: 3 bases; junction bases outside the gene matches: 6. This CDR3 is CSAQGDSYEQYF. The CDR3 DNA is TGCAGCGCCCAGGGGGATAGCTACGAGCAGTACTTC.

This clonotype occurred a few times. The V and J genes are TRBV15 and TRBJ2-7; TRBD2 aligns across 11 bases. V dropped 4 bases and J dropped 5; count of bases not matched to a gene: 10. The germline V gene has CDR1 LNHNV and CDR2 YYDKDF (reference sequence). The CDR3 has 16 residues. CDR3 in DNA: TGTGCCACCAGCATAACTAGCGGGAGCCCCCCGGACGAGCAGTACGTC. Protein: CATSITSGSPPDEQYV.

The V and J genes are TRBV7-2 and TRBJ2-1; 7 nucleotides match TRBD2. There are 14 residues in the CDR3. Germline trimming cut 2 bases from V and 6 bases from J; bases unmatched to any gene: 4. CDR1 is SGHTA and CDR2 is FQGNSA in the germline V gene. CDR3 protein: CASSLMGGSNEQFF. The CDR3 nucleotides read TGTGCCAGCAGCTTAATGGGCGGGAGCAATGAGCAGTTCTTC.

This clonotype was counted ten times or more. This rearrangement joins TRBV5-1 to TRBJ2-3; D call uncertain. Germline V gene lookup returns CDR1 SGHRS and CDR2 YFSETQ. V lost 0 bases and J 0 bases, leaving 5 bases between the germline ends. The length of the CDR3 is 14 residues. The CDR3 DNA reads TGCGCCAGCAGCTTGGAAACTAGCACAGATACGCAGTATTTT. Residues: CASSLETSTDTQYF.

This clonotype was picked up many times. The chain combines TRBV6-5 with TRBJ1-2; D is possibly TRBD1 (6 bases). The CDR3 consists of 15 residues. Trimming took 1 base from V and 4 from J, leaving 13 bases between them. The V gene's germline CDR1 is MNHEY and CDR2 SVGAGI. The CDR3 sequence: CASSYYVDSPYGYTF. CDR3 nucleotides: TGTGCCAGCAGTTACTACGTGGACAGCCCCTATGGCTACACCTTC.

This clonotype has ten or more counts. The V and J genes are TRBV7-2 and TRBJ2-7; no clear D. The length of the CDR3 is 13 residues. The V end lost 5 bases, the J end lost 1 base, and 9 bases lay between the germline ends. The V gene's germline CDR1 is SGHTA and CDR2 FQGNSA. DNA of the CDR3: TGTGCCAGCAGCCCCCTCGAGTCCTACGAGCAGTACTTC. It encodes CASSPLESYEQYF.

V and J are TRBV29-1 and TRBJ2-7; 11 bases are a match to TRBD2. The CDR3 runs 14 residues. The V and J ends lost 4 bases and 7 bases, in that order; junction bases with no gene match: 9. The germline V gene encodes CDR1 SQVTM and CDR2 ANQGSEA. The CDR3 sequence: CSVAPGTSGGEQYF. CDR3 coding DNA: TGCAGCGTTGCCCCCGGGACTAGCGGCGGGGAGCAGTACTTC.

The chain carries TRBV6-1 and TRBJ2-3; TRBD1 aligns across 12 bases. CDR3 length: 16 residues. The V and J ends lost 7 bases and 3 bases, in that order; junction bases with no gene match: 8. Germline CDR1 MNHNS, CDR2 SASEGT. This CDR3 reads CASNPRDRGLTDTQYF. The CDR3 bases are TGTGCCAGCAATCCCCGGGACAGGGGGCTTACAGATACGCAGTATTTT.